The clone carrying this T cell receptor beta chain was counted ten times or more. Its specificity is not known. The data were obtained in a study of T cells in Graves' hyperthyroidism and ophthalmopathy. General study findings and limits: Most thyroid clonotypes expanded above 0.001 were also detected in blood. Ophthalmopathy onset followed model prediction by a median approximately 6.2 months.

This CDR3 spans 14 amino acids. Germline values: CDR1 MNHNS, CDR2 SASEGT. V was pared by 2 bases and J by 2 bases, with 3 bases of the junction left unmatched. TCR beta CDR3 region amplification was performed from RNA transcripts. HTBI primers were employed in a first-round RT-PCR of the TCR CDR3. MiXCR was run by TCRdb on the multiplex PCR reads, yielding one entry per CDR3 protein. The data show approximately 480,000 distinct CDR3 sequences, with less than 25% seen just once and roughly 29% held by the top ten. Stable Graves' hyperthyroidism denoted no ophthalmopathy progression over 18 months. The chain couples TRBV6-1 to TRBJ2-7; 7 bases match TRBD1. The sequence derives from a young man with Graves' hyperthyroidism. Sequencing used blood. CDR3 region: CASSEWDRTYEQYF. In DNA, the CDR3 is TGTGCCAGCAGTGAATGGGACAGAACCTACGAGCAGTACTTC.